Following are 3 T cell receptor beta chains from one sample sequenced in a study of human T cells and chemical hapten exposure. TCRdb used MiXCR to reprocess the RACE reads, holding one entry per CDR3 protein. The data hold tens of thousands of distinct CDR3 sequences, with 6% to 8.5% observed a single time. Time point here: patch test 2, 6 weeks after DPC sensitization. Treatment specified: therapeutic diphenylcyclopropenone sensitization with weekly scalp DPC. This sample comprised whole blood, obtained in connection with sensitization to the hapten diphenylcyclopropenone (DPC). The receptors were gathered from a woman in her 30s with alopecia areata. Some clones in this sample may be carry-over from other donors' samples.

J is TRBJ2-7 and V is TRBV20-1; the D gene is possibly TRBD1 (6 bases). Germline V gene sequence: CDR1 DFQATT, CDR2 SNEGSKA (reference sequence). This CDR3 contains 13 residues. The V and J ends lost 6 bases and 3 bases respectively, with 15 bases between them. CDR3 protein: CSAPRQASYEQYF. The CDR3 DNA sequence: TGCAGTGCCCCTCGACAGGCCAGCTACGAGCAGTACTTC.

This clonotype was recorded at least ten times. The chain is built from TRBV12-3 or TRBV12-4 and TRBJ1-1; 7 bases fit TRBD1. CDR3 length: 13 residues. V trimming: 4 bases; J trimming: 4 bases; junction bases outside the gene matches: 3. For the CDR3, the DNA is TGTGCCAGCAGTTCCCAGGGGGGCACTGAAGCTTTCTTT. Amino acids: CASSSQGGTEAFF.

This clonotype was counted ten times or more. The chain recombines TRBV11-2 with TRBJ2-1; 7 bases are shared with TRBD1. Germline CDR1 SGHAT, CDR2 FQNNGV. This CDR3 region has 14 residues. J was trimmed by 4 bases and V by 6 bases; bases with no gene match: 6. The CDR3 DNA is TGTGCCAGCAGGTCCGGGACAGCTTACAATGAGCAGTTCTTC. This encodes CASRSGTAYNEQFF.